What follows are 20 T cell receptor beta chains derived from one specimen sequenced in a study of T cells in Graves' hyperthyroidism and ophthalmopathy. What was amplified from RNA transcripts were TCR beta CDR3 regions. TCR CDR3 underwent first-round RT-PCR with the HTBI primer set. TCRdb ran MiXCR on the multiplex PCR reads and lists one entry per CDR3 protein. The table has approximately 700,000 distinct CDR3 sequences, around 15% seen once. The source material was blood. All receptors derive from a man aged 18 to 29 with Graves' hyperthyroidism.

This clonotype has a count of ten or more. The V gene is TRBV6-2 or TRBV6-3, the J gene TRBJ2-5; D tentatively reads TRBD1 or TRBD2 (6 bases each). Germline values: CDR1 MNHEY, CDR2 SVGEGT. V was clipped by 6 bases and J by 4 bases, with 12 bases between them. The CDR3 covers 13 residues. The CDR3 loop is CASRRGGRETQYF. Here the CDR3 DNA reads TGTGCCAGCAGGCGAGGGGGGCGAGAGACCCAGTACTTC.

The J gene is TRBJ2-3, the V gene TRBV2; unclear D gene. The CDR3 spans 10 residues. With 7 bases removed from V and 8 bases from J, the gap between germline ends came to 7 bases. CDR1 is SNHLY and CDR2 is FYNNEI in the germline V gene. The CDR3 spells CASKSRTQYF. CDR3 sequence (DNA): TGTGCCAGCAAATCCCGTACGCAGTATTTT.

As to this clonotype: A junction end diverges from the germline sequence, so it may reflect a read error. CDR3 residues: CSSSLEQSYGYTF. The CDR3 bases are TGTTCCAGCAGTTTAGAGCAAAGCTATGGCTACACCTTC. The chain is built from TRBV28 and TRBJ1-2; D gene ambiguous. Germline-derived CDR1 and CDR2 are MDHEN and SYDVKM. This CDR3 region has 13 residues.

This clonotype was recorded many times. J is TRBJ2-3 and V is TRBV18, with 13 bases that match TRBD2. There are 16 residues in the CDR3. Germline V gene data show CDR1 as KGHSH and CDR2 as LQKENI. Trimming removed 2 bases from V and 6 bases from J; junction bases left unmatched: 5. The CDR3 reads CASSPMTSGRRDTQYF. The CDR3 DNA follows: TGTGCCAGCTCACCAATGACTAGCGGGAGGCGGGATACGCAGTATTTT.

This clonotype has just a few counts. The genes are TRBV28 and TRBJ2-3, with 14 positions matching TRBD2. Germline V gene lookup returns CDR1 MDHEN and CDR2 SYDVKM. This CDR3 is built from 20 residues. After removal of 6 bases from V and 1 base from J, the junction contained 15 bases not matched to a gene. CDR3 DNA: TGTGCCAGCAGCGCCCGACTAGCGGGAGGGGGGATCTTAGGCACAGATACGCAGTATTTT. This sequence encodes CASSARLAGGGILGTDTQYF.

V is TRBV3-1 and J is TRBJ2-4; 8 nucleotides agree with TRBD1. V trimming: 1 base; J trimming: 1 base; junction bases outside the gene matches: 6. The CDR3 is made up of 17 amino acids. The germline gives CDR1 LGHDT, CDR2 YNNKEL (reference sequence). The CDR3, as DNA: TGTGCCAGCAGCCAAGTTTTCCGACAGGGGGCCAAAAACATTCAGTACTTC. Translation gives CASSQVFRQGAKNIQYF.

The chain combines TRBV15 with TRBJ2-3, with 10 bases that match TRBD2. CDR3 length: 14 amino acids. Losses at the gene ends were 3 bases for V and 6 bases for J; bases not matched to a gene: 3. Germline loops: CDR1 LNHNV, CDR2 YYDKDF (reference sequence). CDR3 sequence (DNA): TGTGCCACCAGCAGGGAACTAGCGGGGGATACGCAGTATTTT. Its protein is CATSRELAGDTQYF.

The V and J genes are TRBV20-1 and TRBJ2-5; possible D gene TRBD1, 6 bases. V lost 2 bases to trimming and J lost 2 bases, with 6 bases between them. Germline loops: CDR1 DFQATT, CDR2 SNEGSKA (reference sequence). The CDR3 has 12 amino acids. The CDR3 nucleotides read TGCAGTGCTAGACAGGGGCAAGAGACCCAGTACTTC. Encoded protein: CSARQGQETQYF.

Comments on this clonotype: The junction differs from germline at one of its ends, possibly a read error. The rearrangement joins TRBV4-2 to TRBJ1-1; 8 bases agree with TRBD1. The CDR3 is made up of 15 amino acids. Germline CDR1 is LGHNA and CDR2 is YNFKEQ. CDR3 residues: CASSRDRRVNTEAFF. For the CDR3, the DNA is TGTGCCAGCAGCCGGGACAGGCGGGTGAATACTGAAGCTTTCTTT.

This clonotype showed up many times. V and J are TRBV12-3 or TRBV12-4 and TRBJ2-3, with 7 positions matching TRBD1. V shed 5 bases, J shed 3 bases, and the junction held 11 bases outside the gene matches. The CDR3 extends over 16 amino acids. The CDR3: CASSHRRDSSTDTQYF. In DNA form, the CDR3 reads TGTGCCAGCAGTCACAGACGGGACAGTTCGACAGATACGCAGTATTTT.

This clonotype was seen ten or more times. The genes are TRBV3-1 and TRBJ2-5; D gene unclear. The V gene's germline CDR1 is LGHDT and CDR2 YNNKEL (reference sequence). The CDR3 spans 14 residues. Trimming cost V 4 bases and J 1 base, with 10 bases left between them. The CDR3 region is CASSRSAIQETQYF. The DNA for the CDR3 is TGTGCCAGCAGCCGATCAGCGATCCAAGAGACCCAGTACTTC.

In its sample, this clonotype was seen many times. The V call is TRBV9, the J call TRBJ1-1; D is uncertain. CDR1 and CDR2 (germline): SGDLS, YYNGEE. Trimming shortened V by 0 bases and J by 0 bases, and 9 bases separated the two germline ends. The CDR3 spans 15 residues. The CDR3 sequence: CASSVEREMNTEAFF. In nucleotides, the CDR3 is TGTGCCAGCAGCGTAGAGAGGGAAATGAACACTGAAGCTTTCTTT.

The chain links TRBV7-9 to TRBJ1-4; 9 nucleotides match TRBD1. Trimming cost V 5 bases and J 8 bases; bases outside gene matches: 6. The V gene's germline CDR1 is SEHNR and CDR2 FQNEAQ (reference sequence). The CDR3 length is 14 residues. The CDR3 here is CASSETGGGEKLFF. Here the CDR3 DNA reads TGTGCCAGCAGCGAGACAGGGGGTGGAGAAAAACTGTTTTTT.

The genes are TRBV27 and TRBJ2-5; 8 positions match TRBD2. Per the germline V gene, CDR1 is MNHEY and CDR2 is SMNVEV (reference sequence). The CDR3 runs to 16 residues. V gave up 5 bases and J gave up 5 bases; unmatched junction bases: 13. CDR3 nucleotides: TGTGCCAGCAGTCCGTCGCTAGCGGGTCTTGTCGAGACCCAGTACTTC. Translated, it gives CASSPSLAGLVETQYF.

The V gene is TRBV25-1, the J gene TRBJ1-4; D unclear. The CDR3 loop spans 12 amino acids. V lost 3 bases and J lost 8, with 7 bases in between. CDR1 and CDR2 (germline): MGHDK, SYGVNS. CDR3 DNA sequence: TGTGCCAGCAGTGATTTTTACGAAAAACTGTTTTTT. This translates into CASSDFYEKLFF.

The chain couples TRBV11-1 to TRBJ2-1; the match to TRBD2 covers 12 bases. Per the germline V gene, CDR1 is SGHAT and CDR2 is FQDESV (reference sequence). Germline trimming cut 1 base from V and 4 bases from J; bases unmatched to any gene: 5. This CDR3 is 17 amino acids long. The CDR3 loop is CASSLDLAGGIYNEQFF. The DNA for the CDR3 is TGTGCCAGCAGCTTAGACCTAGCGGGAGGGATTTACAATGAGCAGTTCTTC.

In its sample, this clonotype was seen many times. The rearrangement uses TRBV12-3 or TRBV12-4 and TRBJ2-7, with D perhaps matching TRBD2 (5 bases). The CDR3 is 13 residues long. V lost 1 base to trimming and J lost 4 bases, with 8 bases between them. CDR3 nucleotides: TGTGCCAGCAGTTTAGAGAGGGCTTACGAGCAGTACTTC. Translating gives CASSLERAYEQYF.

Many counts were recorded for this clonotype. CDR3: CSAGQSNQPQHF. CDR3 coding DNA: TGCAGTGCCGGACAGAGCAATCAGCCCCAGCATTTT. The rearrangement links TRBV20-1 to TRBJ1-5, with D possibly matching TRBD1 (6 bases). The CDR3 covers 12 residues. Germline V gene lookup returns CDR1 DFQATT and CDR2 SNEGSKA (reference sequence). Trimming stripped 6 bases from V and 1 base from J, with 7 bases between.

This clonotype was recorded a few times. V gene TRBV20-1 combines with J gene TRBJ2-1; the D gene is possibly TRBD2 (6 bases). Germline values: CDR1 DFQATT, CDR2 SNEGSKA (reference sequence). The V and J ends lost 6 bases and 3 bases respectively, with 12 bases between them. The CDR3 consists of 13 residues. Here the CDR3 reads CSASGDVYNEQFF. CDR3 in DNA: TGCAGTGCCTCGGGGGACGTCTACAATGAGCAGTTCTTC.

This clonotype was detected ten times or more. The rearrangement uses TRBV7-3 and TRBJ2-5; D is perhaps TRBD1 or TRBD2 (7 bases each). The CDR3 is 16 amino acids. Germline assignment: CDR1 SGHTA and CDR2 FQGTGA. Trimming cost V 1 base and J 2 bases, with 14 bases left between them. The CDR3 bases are TGTGCCAGCAGCTTAAGTGGGAGGGGACAGCAAGAGACCCAGTACTTC. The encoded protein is CASSLSGRGQQETQYF.